Each of the 15 T cell receptor beta chains below was sequenced from the same sample in a study of T-cell reconstitution after alpha-beta-depleted transplantation in children. It was with unique molecular identifiers that the TCRbeta library was prepared. TCRdb re-called the PCR reads through MiXCR, storing one row per CDR3 protein. The sample holds some 490,000 distinct CDR3 sequences; under 15% are singletons and the top ten take around 5.8%. This specimen consisted of PBMCs from the stem cell graft donor, obtained from the stem cell graft. The receptor set was obtained from a human donor who donated a stem cell graft to a child with combined immunodeficiency.

This chain uses TRBV5-1 with TRBJ2-3, with D perhaps assigned TRBD1 or TRBD2 (7 bases each). CDR1 is SGHRS and CDR2 is YFSETQ in the germline V gene. V was pared by 1 base and J by 5 bases, with 14 bases between. The CDR3 length is 15 residues. CDR3 DNA sequence: TGCGCCAGCAGCTTGTTCACAGGGGAGGGAGATACGCAGTATTTT. It encodes CASSLFTGEGDTQYF.

The chain employs TRBV25-1 and TRBJ2-1; D is ambiguous. Looked up from germline, CDR1 is MGHDK and CDR2 is SYGVNS. The V and J ends lost 6 bases and 10 bases respectively, with 16 bases between them. This CDR3 comprises 13 residues. The DNA of the CDR3 is TGTGCCAGCAGCGAGAGCCCCAAGAGAGAGCAGTTCTTC. Protein product: CASSESPKREQFF.

Ten or more counts support this clonotype. This chain connects TRBV9 to TRBJ2-3; a possible D gene is TRBD2 (6 bases). Trimming pared 4 bases from V and 4 bases from J, leaving 16 bases between. CDR3 size: 15 residues. The germline CDR1 and CDR2 sequences are SGDLS and YYNGEE. The CDR3 bases are TGTGCCAGCAGCTCAGGAGGGGAGATCTCAGATACGCAGTATTTT. Its translation is CASSSGGEISDTQYF.

This clonotype has more than one count but fewer than ten. This rearrangement joins TRBV12-3 or TRBV12-4 to TRBJ2-6; 10 nucleotides match TRBD2. Trimming cost V 4 bases and J 2 bases; bases outside gene matches: 5. The CDR3 sequence is 17 residues long. The CDR3 spells CASSSPSGRAGANVLTF. CDR3 sequence (DNA): TGTGCCAGCAGTTCCCCTAGCGGGAGAGCTGGGGCCAACGTCCTGACTTTC.

This clonotype was counted ten times or more. This sequence joins TRBV15 and TRBJ2-2, with D unresolved. This CDR3 spans 15 amino acids. With 0 bases removed from V and 6 bases from J, the gap between germline ends came to 11 bases. Germline CDR1 and CDR2: LNHNV and YYDKDF (reference sequence). The CDR3 DNA is TGTGCCACCAGCAGAGATTTGAGTGTCGCCGGGGAGCTGTTTTTT. It is translated as CATSRDLSVAGELFF.

This sequence joins TRBV2 and TRBJ1-5; D is uncertain. Germline CDR1 reads SNHLY; CDR2 reads FYNNEI. The length of the CDR3 is 14 residues. V lost 2 bases and J 0 bases, leaving 5 bases between the germline ends. The CDR3, as DNA: TGTGCCAGCAGTGAAATAGATAGCAATCAGCCCCAGCATTTT. It encodes CASSEIDSNQPQHF.

This clonotype was seen more than once but under ten times. This sequence joins TRBV5-1 and TRBJ1-6; tentative D call: TRBD1 (5 bases). The CDR3 totals 16 residues. The germline V gene encodes CDR1 SGHRS and CDR2 YFSETQ. V was clipped by 1 base and J by 6 bases, with 14 bases between them. The chain's CDR3 is CASSLNGAVSNSPLHF. In nucleotides, the CDR3 is TGCGCCAGCAGCTTGAACGGGGCTGTCAGTAATTCACCCCTCCACTTT. Full variable domain (missing parts from reference TRBV5-1 and TRBJ1-6): KAGVTQTPRYLIKTRGQQVTLSCSPISGHRSVSWYQQTPGQGLQFLFEYFSETQRNKGNFPGRFSGRQFSNSRSEMNVSTLELGDSALYLCASSLNGAVSNSPLHFGNGTRLTVT.

CDR3 loop: CASSFGQGALAFF. The CDR3 DNA is TGTGCCAGCAGTTTCGGACAGGGGGCCTTGGCTTTCTTT. The chain uses TRBV12-3 or TRBV12-4 and TRBJ1-1; 11 bases are a match to TRBD1. V was pared by 3 bases and J by 11 bases, with 5 bases of the junction left unmatched. CDR3 length equals 13 residues.

The sample holds a few counts of this clonotype. The genes are TRBV25-1 and TRBJ2-1, with 8 bases identical to TRBD2. The germline CDR1 and CDR2 sequences are MGHDK and SYGVNS. Germline trimming cut 9 bases from V and 13 bases from J; bases unmatched to any gene: 8. The CDR3 has 11 amino acids. This CDR3 is CASNSGGGQFF. The CDR3 DNA follows: TGTGCCAGTAACTCGGGGGGGGGACAGTTCTTC.

Only a few counts were recorded for this clonotype. This chain links TRBV7-2 with TRBJ1-1, with D possibly TRBD1 on 5 matching bases. Trimming removed 5 bases at V and 1 base at J, with 14 bases between. The CDR3 consists of 15 residues. Per the germline V gene, CDR1 is SGHTA and CDR2 is FQGNSA. This CDR3 is CASSPLVGGNTEAFF. CDR3 DNA sequence: TGTGCCAGCAGCCCCTTAGTCGGGGGGAACACTGAAGCTTTCTTT.

This clonotype has ten or more counts. The rearrangement joins TRBV12-3 or TRBV12-4 to TRBJ1-1, with a possible D match to TRBD1 (6 bases). V was cut by 6 bases and J by 1 base, with 15 bases left in between. The CDR3 totals 15 residues. The CDR3 reads CASSHRVGANTEAFF. Here the CDR3 DNA reads TGTGCCAGCAGCCACAGGGTCGGAGCGAACACTGAAGCTTTCTTT.

This chain connects TRBV2 to TRBJ2-6; 12 nucleotides line up with TRBD1. CDR3 length: 17 amino acids. The V segment lost 10 bases and the J segment 2 bases; nucleotides outside the gene matches: 9. In germline, CDR1 is SNHLY, CDR2 FYNNEI. This CDR3 is CAICLGQGAAGANVLTF. The CDR3 DNA reads as TGTGCCATCTGCCTGGGACAGGGGGCGGCTGGGGCCAACGTCCTGACTTTC.

V gene TRBV7-2 combines with J gene TRBJ2-1; possible D gene TRBD2, 5 bases. The V end was cut by 1 base, the J end by 8 bases, with 18 bases between. The CDR3 sequence is 16 residues long. Germline loops: CDR1 SGHTA, CDR2 FQGNSA. CDR3 region: CASSLDRLGVVHEQFF. The CDR3 DNA is TGTGCCAGCAGCTTAGACCGACTCGGGGTCGTGCATGAGCAGTTCTTC.

A few counts support this clonotype. The J gene is TRBJ2-7, the V gene TRBV29-1; D might be TRBD1 or TRBD2, each matching 7 bases. This CDR3 spans 15 amino acids. Between the trimmed V and J ends, which lost 4 bases and 3 bases, there was a span of 19 bases. Germline-derived CDR1 and CDR2 are SQVTM and ANQGSEA. This CDR3 is CSVVPAGGGDYEQYF. For the CDR3, the DNA is TGCAGCGTTGTGCCGGCAGGGGGAGGGGACTACGAGCAGTACTTC.

Ten or more counts support this clonotype. This chain joins TRBV20-1 and TRBJ2-5; TRBD2 matches 11 bases. Germline CDR1 DFQATT, CDR2 SNEGSKA (reference sequence). V was pared by 4 bases and J by 5 bases, with 18 bases of the junction left unmatched. The CDR3 is 18 residues long. The CDR3 nucleotides read TGCAGTGCTAAACGCCCTTCGTGGCTAGCGGGAGGTTTTGAGACCCAGTACTTC. It specifies CSAKRPSWLAGGFETQYF.